One TCR beta chain is described in this entry. Antigen specificity is unknown. About 10 milliliters of peripheral blood were drawn from each donor into EDTA-treated tubes. This entry comes from a study of blood T cells in healthy people across ages. Across the whole study: Template switching captured about one barcoded beta molecule per two T cells. Whole-study results and caveats: Roughly linear declines in TCR beta diversity per million T cells occurred with age.

J gave up 3 bases and V 4 bases, and 8 bases lay outside the gene matches. The CDR3 totals 17 residues. Looked up from germline, CDR1 is LGHDT and CDR2 is YNNKEL (reference sequence). For the second PCR, which ran for about 6 to 11 cycles, a sample-barcoded 5' primer and a J-beta primer mix were used. One entry per CDR3 protein results from TCRdb running MiXCR on the 5' RACE reads. This sample has around 780,000 distinct CDR3 sequences, with about a quarter found just once. In addition, the sample was reused for a study of T cells of mothers and their children.

The chain is built from TRBV3-1 and TRBJ2-1; TRBD2 matches at 11 bases. This receptor was identified in a boy between 10 and 17 years old in good health. Sample: blood. The DNA for the CDR3 is TGTGCCAGCAGCCCTAGACTAGCGGGGTCCTTCTACAATGAGCAGTTCTTC. It encodes CASSPRLAGSFYNEQFF.